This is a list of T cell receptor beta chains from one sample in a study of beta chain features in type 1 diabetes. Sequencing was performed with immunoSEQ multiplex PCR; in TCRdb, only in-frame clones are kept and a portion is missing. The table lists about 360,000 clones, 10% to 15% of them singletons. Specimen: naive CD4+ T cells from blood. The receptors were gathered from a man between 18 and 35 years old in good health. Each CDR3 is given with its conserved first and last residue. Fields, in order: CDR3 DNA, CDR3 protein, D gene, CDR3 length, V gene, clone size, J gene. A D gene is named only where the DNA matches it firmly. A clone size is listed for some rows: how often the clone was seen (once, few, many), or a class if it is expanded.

cdr3_nt: TGCAGCGTCGAAAGGAGTTCCCGGGCTAACTATGGCTACACCTTC; cdr3_aa: CSVERSSRANYGYTF; d_call: NA; cdr3_length: 15; v_call: TRBV29-1; clone_size: few; j_call: TRBJ1-2
cdr3_nt: TGCAGCGCAAGAGACAGGGGGAGGGAAAAACTGTTTTTT; cdr3_aa: CSARDRGREKLFF; d_call: TRBD1; cdr3_length: 13; v_call: TRBV29-1; clone_size: NA; j_call: TRBJ1-4
cdr3_nt: TGTGCCACCAGCAGAAGTTCGGGTTCGGGGGGCACCGGGGAGCTGTTTTTT; cdr3_aa: CATSRSSGSGGTGELFF; d_call: TRBD2; cdr3_length: 17; v_call: TRBV15; clone_size: NA; j_call: TRBJ2-2
cdr3_nt: TGTGCCAGCTCACCAAACAGGGGGCGTCAGCCCCAGCATTTT; cdr3_aa: CASSPNRGRQPQHF; d_call: TRBD1; cdr3_length: 14; v_call: TRBV18; clone_size: NA; j_call: TRBJ1-5
cdr3_nt: TGTGCCAGTAGTATAAACCCCGAGACAGGGGTATTCTTC; cdr3_aa: CASSINPETGVFF; d_call: TRBD1; cdr3_length: 13; v_call: TRBV19; clone_size: NA; j_call: TRBJ2-7
cdr3_nt: TGTGCCAGCAGTGTAAGTCAAAACAGGGCGCAAAGCAGGGTCAACGTCCTGACTTTC; cdr3_aa: CASSVSQNRAQSRVNVLTF; d_call: NA; cdr3_length: 19; v_call: TRBV2; clone_size: NA; j_call: TRBJ2-6
cdr3_nt: TGTGCCAGCAGGAAGAGTTTTTCCTACAATGAGCAGTTCTTC; cdr3_aa: CASRKSFSYNEQFF; d_call: NA; cdr3_length: 14; v_call: TRBV28; clone_size: few; j_call: TRBJ2-1
cdr3_nt: TGTGCCAGCAGCTTAGCTGCGGTCGGATCCTACAATGAGCAGTTCTTC; cdr3_aa: CASSLAAVGSYNEQFF; d_call: NA; cdr3_length: 16; v_call: TRBV11-3; clone_size: few; j_call: TRBJ2-1
cdr3_nt: TGTGCCAGCAGCGCCGCCCGGGACAGGGGGCGAATGGCCGGGGAGCTGTTTTTT; cdr3_aa: CASSAARDRGRMAGELFF; d_call: TRBD1; cdr3_length: 18; v_call: TRBV13; clone_size: NA; j_call: TRBJ2-2
cdr3_nt: TGTGCCAGCGAGTCTGGGGCCAACGTCCTGACTTTC; cdr3_aa: CASESGANVLTF; d_call: NA; cdr3_length: 12; v_call: TRBV28; clone_size: NA; j_call: TRBJ2-6
cdr3_nt: TGTGCCAGCAGCTTGGGCAGAGCAACTAATGAAAAACTGTTTTTT; cdr3_aa: CASSLGRATNEKLFF; d_call: NA; cdr3_length: 15; v_call: TRBV7-9; clone_size: few; j_call: TRBJ1-4
cdr3_nt: TGTGCCAGCACGGGGAGCAATCAGCCCCAGCATTTT; cdr3_aa: CASTGSNQPQHF; d_call: NA; cdr3_length: 12; v_call: TRBV6-1; clone_size: NA; j_call: TRBJ1-5
cdr3_nt: TGTGCCAGCAGAAGGGGACTACAAGAGACCCAGTACTTC; cdr3_aa: CASRRGLQETQYF; d_call: TRBD2; cdr3_length: 13; v_call: TRBV27; clone_size: few; j_call: TRBJ2-5
cdr3_nt: TGTGCCAGCAGCTTAGGGCTCGGTTGGGAGAGCTCCTACAATGAGCAGTTCTTC; cdr3_aa: CASSLGLGWESSYNEQFF; d_call: NA; cdr3_length: 18; v_call: TRBV7-2; clone_size: few; j_call: TRBJ2-1
cdr3_nt: TGTGCCAGCAGACAAACTACGGGGGGCTACAATGAGCAGTTCTTC; cdr3_aa: CASRQTTGGYNEQFF; d_call: TRBD2; cdr3_length: 15; v_call: TRBV7-3; clone_size: few; j_call: TRBJ2-1
cdr3_nt: TGTGCCAGCAGGGGCAGTTCGAACACCGGGGAGCTGTTTTTT; cdr3_aa: CASRGSSNTGELFF; d_call: NA; cdr3_length: 14; v_call: TRBV2; clone_size: few; j_call: TRBJ2-2
cdr3_nt: TGTGCCACCAGCAGAGATTCGGCGGGTAGATACAATGAGCAGTTCTTC; cdr3_aa: CATSRDSAGRYNEQFF; d_call: NA; cdr3_length: 16; v_call: TRBV15; clone_size: few; j_call: TRBJ2-1
cdr3_nt: TGTGCCAGCAGTAGTCAGGACAGCGATTTCAATTATGGCTACACCTTC; cdr3_aa: CASSSQDSDFNYGYTF; d_call: NA; cdr3_length: 16; v_call: TRBV7-9; clone_size: NA; j_call: TRBJ1-2
cdr3_nt: TGCGCCAGCAGCCAAGGGACAGGGAATCAGCCCCAGCATTTT; cdr3_aa: CASSQGTGNQPQHF; d_call: TRBD1; cdr3_length: 14; v_call: TRBV4-3; clone_size: few; j_call: TRBJ1-5
cdr3_nt: TGTGCCAGCAGCTTAGGACAGTACTACGAGCAGTACTTC; cdr3_aa: CASSLGQYYEQYF; d_call: NA; cdr3_length: 13; v_call: TRBV7-6; clone_size: few; j_call: TRBJ2-7
cdr3_nt: TGTGCCAGCAGTTACACACATGGGGACAGCAAGAGCTACACCTTC; cdr3_aa: CASSYTHGDSKSYTF; d_call: TRBD1; cdr3_length: 15; v_call: TRBV6-5; clone_size: NA; j_call: TRBJ1-2
cdr3_nt: TGTGCCAGCAGCTCCCGTCAGCGGAGGGATGAGCAGTTCTTC; cdr3_aa: CASSSRQRRDEQFF; d_call: NA; cdr3_length: 14; v_call: TRBV7-2; clone_size: few; j_call: TRBJ2-1
cdr3_nt: TGTGCCAGCTCACCGAGGGAGGGCCATTCGGATACGCAGTATTTT; cdr3_aa: CASSPREGHSDTQYF; d_call: TRBD2; cdr3_length: 15; v_call: TRBV18; clone_size: few; j_call: TRBJ2-3
cdr3_nt: TGTGCCAGCTCACCAAACTCGGGACAACCCACAGATACGCAGTATTTT; cdr3_aa: CASSPNSGQPTDTQYF; d_call: NA; cdr3_length: 16; v_call: TRBV18; clone_size: few; j_call: TRBJ2-3
cdr3_nt: TGTGCCAGCAGAACCGGGACAGGGTATGAGACCCAGTACTTC; cdr3_aa: CASRTGTGYETQYF; d_call: TRBD1; cdr3_length: 14; v_call: TRBV28; clone_size: NA; j_call: TRBJ2-5
cdr3_nt: TGTGCCAGCATGGAGGGCCCGGATACGCAGTATTTT; cdr3_aa: CASMEGPDTQYF; d_call: NA; cdr3_length: 12; v_call: TRBV2; clone_size: few; j_call: TRBJ2-3
cdr3_nt: TGTGCCAGCAGCCCGGGACAGGGTAGCTTTGGGGAGCTGTTTTTT; cdr3_aa: CASSPGQGSFGELFF; d_call: TRBD1; cdr3_length: 15; v_call: TRBV7-9; clone_size: NA; j_call: TRBJ2-2
cdr3_nt: TGTGCCAGCAGCCGCCAAACTAGCGGGGGTCGCAATGAGCAGTTCTTC; cdr3_aa: CASSRQTSGGRNEQFF; d_call: TRBD2; cdr3_length: 16; v_call: TRBV7-3; clone_size: few; j_call: TRBJ2-1
cdr3_nt: TGTGCCAGCAGCGGACAGGGAATCCAAGAGACCCAGTACTTC; cdr3_aa: CASSGQGIQETQYF; d_call: TRBD1; cdr3_length: 14; v_call: TRBV7-2; clone_size: NA; j_call: TRBJ2-5
cdr3_nt: TGTGCCAGCTCGTCCGGGCGGGGGGACGGCTATACGCAGTATTTT; cdr3_aa: CASSSGRGDGYTQYF; d_call: TRBD2; cdr3_length: 15; v_call: TRBV18; clone_size: NA; j_call: TRBJ2-3
cdr3_nt: TGTGCCAGCTCCCAGGCTACCTATGGCTACACCTTC; cdr3_aa: CASSQATYGYTF; d_call: NA; cdr3_length: 12; v_call: TRBV28; clone_size: once; j_call: TRBJ1-2
cdr3_nt: TGTGCCAGCAGTGCTCCGGGACAGGCCTACGAGCAGTACTTC; cdr3_aa: CASSAPGQAYEQYF; d_call: TRBD1; cdr3_length: 14; v_call: TRBV28; clone_size: few; j_call: TRBJ2-7
cdr3_nt: TGTGCCAGCAGCACCCGAACATTGGACAGCTATGGCTACACCTTC; cdr3_aa: CASSTRTLDSYGYTF; d_call: NA; cdr3_length: 15; v_call: TRBV7-2; clone_size: NA; j_call: TRBJ1-2
cdr3_nt: TGTGCCAGCAGCTTTACCCTACAGGGTGGAGTGCTGTTTTTT; cdr3_aa: CASSFTLQGGVLFF; d_call: NA; cdr3_length: 14; v_call: TRBV7-7; clone_size: few; j_call: TRBJ2-2
cdr3_nt: TGTGCCAGCGGCGGCCTCAGCACAGATACGCAGTATTTT; cdr3_aa: CASGGLSTDTQYF; d_call: NA; cdr3_length: 13; v_call: TRBV2; clone_size: few; j_call: TRBJ2-3
cdr3_nt: TGTGCCAGCAGTATGGGACAGGGCGCCTACGAGCAGTACTTC; cdr3_aa: CASSMGQGAYEQYF; d_call: TRBD1; cdr3_length: 14; v_call: TRBV28; clone_size: NA; j_call: TRBJ2-7
cdr3_nt: TGTGCCAGCAGCCCCCCGACAGGGAACCACACCTTC; cdr3_aa: CASSPPTGNHTF; d_call: TRBD1; cdr3_length: 12; v_call: TRBV7-9; clone_size: NA; j_call: TRBJ1-2
cdr3_nt: TGTGCCAGCAGTTTCCTCGGCCGGGACAATCAGCCCCAGCATTTT; cdr3_aa: CASSFLGRDNQPQHF; d_call: NA; cdr3_length: 15; v_call: TRBV7-2; clone_size: few; j_call: TRBJ1-5
cdr3_nt: TGTGCCGGATTTGACAGGGGCTCCTACAATGAGCAGTTCTTC; cdr3_aa: CAGFDRGSYNEQFF; d_call: TRBD1; cdr3_length: 14; v_call: TRBV7-2; clone_size: NA; j_call: TRBJ2-1
cdr3_nt: TGTGCCAGCAGCTTATCAGGACTAGCGGGGCGCACAGATACGCAGTATTTT; cdr3_aa: CASSLSGLAGRTDTQYF; d_call: TRBD2; cdr3_length: 17; v_call: TRBV7-2; clone_size: NA; j_call: TRBJ2-3
cdr3_nt: TGTGCCAGCAGTTACCGCCCAGGGGGCAATTCACCCCTCCACTTT; cdr3_aa: CASSYRPGGNSPLHF; d_call: TRBD1; cdr3_length: 15; v_call: TRBV6-5; clone_size: NA; j_call: TRBJ1-6
cdr3_nt: TGTGCCAGCAGCCCAACAGGGGTGAATGAAAAACTGTTTTTT; cdr3_aa: CASSPTGVNEKLFF; d_call: TRBD1; cdr3_length: 14; v_call: TRBV9; clone_size: NA; j_call: TRBJ1-4
cdr3_nt: TGTGCCAGCAGCTCGGGACAGGGGTCCTACGAGCAGTACTTC; cdr3_aa: CASSSGQGSYEQYF; d_call: TRBD1; cdr3_length: 14; v_call: TRBV7-9; clone_size: NA; j_call: TRBJ2-7
cdr3_nt: TGCAGCGTCAGGACAGGGGAGTACACTGAAGCTTTCTTT; cdr3_aa: CSVRTGEYTEAFF; d_call: TRBD1; cdr3_length: 13; v_call: TRBV29-1; clone_size: few; j_call: TRBJ1-1
cdr3_nt: TGTGCCAGCAGTGATAGGGGACAGATAAACACTGAAGCTTTCTTT; cdr3_aa: CASSDRGQINTEAFF; d_call: TRBD1; cdr3_length: 15; v_call: TRBV6-1; clone_size: few; j_call: TRBJ1-1